This note documents a single TCR beta chain sequence. What it binds is unknown. The naive CD8 fraction comprised CD45RO-negative cells positively selected for CCR7 and excluded terminally differentiated effector memory CD45RA+ cells. V gave up 4 bases and J gave up 9 bases, with 19 bases separating them. CDR1 and CDR2 from the germline V gene are MNHEY and SVGAGI. CDR3 length: 16 residues. Data came from immunoSEQ multiplex PCR; TCRdb stores just in-frame clones and leaves some out. Here the sample spans 550,000 to 600,000 clones, 98% being singletons. These data come from a study of shared clonotypes between healthy human individuals. Study-level findings and limits: The sharing of 5% to 6.5% of naive CD4 clonotypes was seen across a handful of donors.

Source material: naive CD8+ T cells sorted from blood. The rearrangement uses TRBV6-5 and TRBJ2-6; the D gene is possibly TRBD2 (7 bases). The receptor was isolated from a man under 40 in good health. CDR3 amino acids: CASSSGGHPKNNVLTF. The CDR3 nucleotides are TGTGCCAGCAGTTCGGGGGGACACCCGAAGAACAACGTCCTGACTTTC.